This TCR beta chain derives from a study of Graves' ophthalmopathy and Graves' hyperthyroidism. Findings and caveats of the study: In blood, most expanded thyroid clonotypes above 0.001 frequency were also detected.

Amplifying from RNA transcripts, the study obtained TCR beta CDR3 regions. First-round RT-PCR used HTBI primers; second-round multiplex PCR followed. TCRdb passed the multiplex PCR reads through MiXCR, listing each CDR3 protein once. The sample contains some 160,000 distinct CDR3 sequences, 35% to 50% of which appear only once. Donors with ophthalmopathy: moderate-to-severe activity, CAS ≥3, NOSPECS ≥4, duration under 3 months. As diagnostic evidence, clinical symptoms, serum thyroxine, TRAb, thyroid ultrasound and orbital computed tomography were relied upon. In germline, CDR1 is MNHNS, CDR2 SASEGT. The CDR3 is made up of 12 amino acids. Trimming removed 10 bases from V and 4 bases from J, with 13 bases in between. With respect to this clonotype: What it binds is not known.

This TCR was sampled from a man aged 25-40 years with Graves' ophthalmopathy. The sample consisted of peripheral blood. The chain links TRBV6-1 to TRBJ1-2; D is perhaps TRBD1 (5 bases). Here the CDR3 reads CATSPGPYGYTF. CDR3 bases: TGTGCCACCTCACCGGGGCCCTATGGCTACACCTTC.